What follows are 10 T cell receptor beta chains derived from one specimen sequenced in a study of cytomegalovirus exposure and HLA in healthy donors. 60 Vbeta and 13 Jbeta primers were used in PCR. The protocol was immunoSEQ multiplex PCR, while the TCRdb copy is restricted to in-frame clones and leaves out a portion. This table has some 170,000 clones, roughly a tenth appearing once. The material sequenced was PBMCs. These receptor sequences come from a woman in her 30s in good health and CMV-seropositive.

The genes are TRBV2 and TRBJ2-5, with 7 bases fitting TRBD1. Trimming removed 4 bases from V and 1 base from J; junction bases left unmatched: 6. The CDR3 runs to 15 residues. Germline assignment: CDR1 SNHLY and CDR2 FYNNEI. This chain's CDR3 is CASSGSRGIQETQYF. CDR3 bases: TGTGCCAGCAGTGGAAGCAGGGGGATCCAAGAGACCCAGTACTTC.

The CDR3 DNA sequence: TGTGCCAGCAGCCTGAGAGGGGGTGAGCAGTTCTTC. Translated, it gives CASSLRGGEQFF. The rearrangement links TRBV7-9 to TRBJ2-1; possible D gene TRBD1, 6 bases. Germline V gene lookup returns CDR1 SEHNR and CDR2 FQNEAQ (reference sequence). Trimming took off 5 bases at V and 9 bases at J, with 11 bases between the two ends. This CDR3 has 12 residues.

The gene calls are TRBV19 and TRBJ2-1, with a weak D call TRBD2 (7 bases). Trimming shortened V by 3 bases and J by 11 bases, and 11 bases separated the two germline ends. This CDR3 has 12 residues. From germline, CDR1 is LNHDA and CDR2 SQIVND (reference sequence). The CDR3 bases are TGTGCCAGTAGTATCATCGGGGGGCAGCAGTTCTTC. It yields the protein CASSIIGGQQFF.

This chain links TRBV29-1 with TRBJ2-7, with 10 bases identical to TRBD2. The ends lost 0 bases at V and 3 bases at J; junction bases unmatched: 5. Germline loops: CDR1 SQVTM, CDR2 ANQGSEA. This CDR3 spans 15 amino acids. The CDR3 region is CSVEDRSSGSYEQYF. CDR3 nucleotides: TGCAGCGTTGAAGATCGGTCTAGCGGGAGCTACGAGCAGTACTTC.

The chain uses TRBV7-8 and TRBJ2-1; no clear D gene. The V gene's germline CDR1 is SGHVS and CDR2 FQNEAQ. The CDR3 is 12 residues long. V shed 5 bases and J shed 14 bases, with 16 bases lying between them. CDR3 sequence reads: CASSINALWKFF. The CDR3 DNA sequence: TGTGCCAGCAGCATAAATGCACTATGGAAGTTCTTC. Based on the CDR3 plus reference TRBV7-8 and TRBJ2-1, the full variable domain is GAGVSQSPRYKVAKRGQDVALRCDPISGHVSLFWYQQALGQGPEFLTYFQNEAQLDKSGLPSDRFFAERPEGSVSTLKIQRTQQEDSAVYLCASSINALWKFFGPGTRLTVL.

This sequence joins TRBV19 and TRBJ1-5, with a possible D match to TRBD1 (6 bases). The CDR3 is 14 residues long. CDR1 and CDR2 (germline): LNHDA, SQIVND (reference sequence). V lost 5 bases and J lost 3, with 11 bases in between. Here the CDR3 reads CASSDWTDNQPQHF. CDR3 bases: TGTGCCAGTAGTGACTGGACAGACAATCAGCCCCAGCATTTT.

This clone was seen a few times. The rearrangement uses TRBV6-5 and TRBJ2-1; 9 positions match TRBD1. V was clipped by 5 bases and J by 6 bases; unmatched bases: 8. The CDR3 is 15 amino acids. The germline gives CDR1 MNHEY, CDR2 SVGAGI. The CDR3 region is CASSRDRASSNEQFF. The CDR3 nucleotides are TGTGCCAGCAGTCGGGACAGGGCAAGTAGCAATGAGCAGTTCTTC.

The genes are TRBV7-8 and TRBJ2-5; tentative D call: TRBD2 (6 bases). The germline gives CDR1 SGHVS, CDR2 FQNEAQ. The germline V and J ends were trimmed by 0 bases and 4 bases, with 15 bases remaining between them. The CDR3 has 16 amino acids. In DNA, the CDR3 is TGTGCCAGCAGCTTAGCGCTAGGAGGGACGGGAGAGACCCAGTACTTC. Translation gives CASSLALGGTGETQYF. The full variable domain, in which reference TRBV7-8 and TRBJ2-5 provide the parts outside the CDR3, is GAGVSQSPRYKVAKRGQDVALRCDPISGHVSLFWYQQALGQGPEFLTYFQNEAQLDKSGLPSDRFFAERPEGSVSTLKIQRTQQEDSAVYLCASSLALGGTGETQYFGPGTRLLVL.

This clone occurred a few times. This chain joins TRBV5-4 and TRBJ2-7, with TRBD1 identical over 9 bases. Germline loops: CDR1 SGHNT, CDR2 YYREEE (reference sequence). J was trimmed by 2 bases and V by 4 bases; bases with no gene match: 7. The CDR3 is made up of 15 amino acids. The CDR3 reads CASSRWGQGAYEQYF. The CDR3 coding sequence is TGTGCCAGCAGCAGGTGGGGACAGGGCGCCTACGAGCAGTACTTC.

The chain combines TRBV7-2 with TRBJ1-5; D uncertain. This CDR3 contains 15 residues. Trimming cost V 0 bases and J 4 bases, with 10 bases left between them. Germline V gene sequence: CDR1 SGHTA, CDR2 FQGNSA. CDR3 in amino acids: CASSLALSENQPQHF. The CDR3 DNA reads TGTGCCAGCAGCTTAGCGCTCAGTGAAAATCAGCCCCAGCATTTT.